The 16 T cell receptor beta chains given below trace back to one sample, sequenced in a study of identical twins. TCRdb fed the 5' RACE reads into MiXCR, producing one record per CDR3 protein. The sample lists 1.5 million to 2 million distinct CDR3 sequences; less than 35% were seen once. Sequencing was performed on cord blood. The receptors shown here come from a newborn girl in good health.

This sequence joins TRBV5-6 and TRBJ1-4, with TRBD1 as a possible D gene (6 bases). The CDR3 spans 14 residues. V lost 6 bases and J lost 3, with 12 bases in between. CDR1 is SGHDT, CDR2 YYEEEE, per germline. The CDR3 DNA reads TGTGCCAGCAACCTACAGGGTGCTAATGAAAAACTGTTTTTT. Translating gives CASNLQGANEKLFF.

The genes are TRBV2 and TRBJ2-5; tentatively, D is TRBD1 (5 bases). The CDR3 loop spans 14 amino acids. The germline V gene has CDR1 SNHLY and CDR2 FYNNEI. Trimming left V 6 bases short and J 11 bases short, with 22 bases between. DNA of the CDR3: TGTGCCAGCAGATTTAGAGCAGGGTTCCATGAGCAGTACTTC. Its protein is CASRFRAGFHEQYF.

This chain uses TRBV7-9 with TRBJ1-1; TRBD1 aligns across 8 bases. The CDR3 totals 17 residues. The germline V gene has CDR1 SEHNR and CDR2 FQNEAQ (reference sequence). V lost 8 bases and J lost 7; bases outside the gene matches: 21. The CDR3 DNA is TGTGCCAGCGTGCCGAACTCCAACCGGGACAGGAAAAATGAAGCTTTCTTT. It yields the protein CASVPNSNRDRKNEAFF.

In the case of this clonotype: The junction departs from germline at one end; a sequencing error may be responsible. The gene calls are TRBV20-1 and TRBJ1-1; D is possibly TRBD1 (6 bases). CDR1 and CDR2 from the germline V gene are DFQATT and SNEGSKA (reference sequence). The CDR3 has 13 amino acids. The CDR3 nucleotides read TGCAGCGCTACCCCACAGGGGAACACTGAAGCTTTCTTT. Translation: CSATPQGNTEAFF.

The CDR3 nucleotides are TGTGCCAGCAGCCAGGGGGGGGGCCCCAAAAACATTCAGTACTTC. Protein product: CASSQGGGPKNIQYF. The chain is built from TRBV3-1 and TRBJ2-4; TRBD2 might be the D (7 bases). The CDR3 is 15 residues long. Germline CDR1 is LGHDT and CDR2 is YNNKEL (reference sequence). Trimming pared 3 bases from V and 2 bases from J, leaving 11 bases between.

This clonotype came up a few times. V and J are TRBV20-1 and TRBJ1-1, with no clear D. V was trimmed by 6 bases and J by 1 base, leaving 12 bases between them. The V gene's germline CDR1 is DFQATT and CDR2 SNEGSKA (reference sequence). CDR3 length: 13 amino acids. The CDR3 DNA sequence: TGCAGTGCAACCGACAAGAGGAACACTGAAGCTTTCTTT. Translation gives CSATDKRNTEAFF.

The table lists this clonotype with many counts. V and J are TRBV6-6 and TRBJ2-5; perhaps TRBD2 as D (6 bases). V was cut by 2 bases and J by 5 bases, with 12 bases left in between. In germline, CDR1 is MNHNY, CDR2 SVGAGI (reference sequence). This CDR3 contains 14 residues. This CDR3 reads CASSYSPGGETQYF. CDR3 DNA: TGTGCCAGCAGTTACAGTCCCGGGGGTGAGACCCAGTACTTC.

DNA of the CDR3: TGTGCCAGCAGTCTCGACAGCCGATGGTCCTCCTACGAGCAGTACTTC. Amino acids: CASSLDSRWSSYEQYF. This chain uses TRBV27 with TRBJ2-7, with D tentatively TRBD1 (5 bases). The CDR3 has 16 amino acids. In germline, CDR1 is MNHEY, CDR2 SMNVEV (reference sequence). Trimming removed 5 bases from V and 0 bases from J, with 17 bases in between.

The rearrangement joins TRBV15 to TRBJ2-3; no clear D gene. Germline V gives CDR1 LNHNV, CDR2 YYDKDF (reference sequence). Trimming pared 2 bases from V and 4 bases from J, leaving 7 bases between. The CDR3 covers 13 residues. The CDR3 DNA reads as TGTGCCACCAGCAGACCATTAGCAGATACGCAGTATTTT. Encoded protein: CATSRPLADTQYF.

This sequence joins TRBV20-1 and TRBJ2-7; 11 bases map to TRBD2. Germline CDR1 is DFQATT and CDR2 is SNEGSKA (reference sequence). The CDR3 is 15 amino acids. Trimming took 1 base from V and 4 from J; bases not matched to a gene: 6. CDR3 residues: CSARGLTSGEYEQYF. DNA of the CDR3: TGCAGTGCTAGAGGCCTGACTAGCGGGGAGTACGAGCAGTACTTC.

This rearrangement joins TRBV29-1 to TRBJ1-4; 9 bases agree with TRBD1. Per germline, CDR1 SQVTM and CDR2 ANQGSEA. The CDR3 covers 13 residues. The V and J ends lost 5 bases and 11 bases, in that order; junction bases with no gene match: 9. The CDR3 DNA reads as TGCAGCGTTAGAGACAGGGGGAGTCTCAAACTGTTTTTT. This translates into CSVRDRGSLKLFF.

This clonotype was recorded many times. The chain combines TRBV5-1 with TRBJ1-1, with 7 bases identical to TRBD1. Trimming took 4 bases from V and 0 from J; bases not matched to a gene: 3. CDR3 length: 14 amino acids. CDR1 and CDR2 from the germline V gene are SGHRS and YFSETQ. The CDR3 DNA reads TGCGCCAGCAGCGCGGGACAGTTGAACACTGAAGCTTTCTTT. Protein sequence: CASSAGQLNTEAFF.

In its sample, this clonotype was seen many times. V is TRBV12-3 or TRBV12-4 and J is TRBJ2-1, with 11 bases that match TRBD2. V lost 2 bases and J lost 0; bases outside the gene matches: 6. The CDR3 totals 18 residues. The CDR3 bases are TGTGCCAGCAGTTTACTAGCGGGGGGCCGGAGCTCCTACAATGAGCAGTTCTTC. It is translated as CASSLLAGGRSSYNEQFF.

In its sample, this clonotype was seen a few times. The CDR3 loop is CATSLWGQGSNQPQHF. In nucleotides, the CDR3 is TGTGCCACCAGCCTTTGGGGACAGGGGAGCAATCAGCCCCAGCATTTT. The chain has TRBV15 and TRBJ1-5; TRBD1 agrees at 10 bases. CDR1 LNHNV and CDR2 YYDKDF come from the germline V gene (reference sequence). Trimming at V came to 5 bases and at J to 1 base, leaving 5 bases not matched to a gene. The CDR3 contains 16 residues.

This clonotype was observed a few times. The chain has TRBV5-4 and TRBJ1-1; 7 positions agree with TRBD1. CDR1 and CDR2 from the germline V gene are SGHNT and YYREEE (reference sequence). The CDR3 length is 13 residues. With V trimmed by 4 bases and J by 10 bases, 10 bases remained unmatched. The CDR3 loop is CASSMGTEELAFF. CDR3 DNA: TGTGCCAGCAGCATGGGGACAGAAGAATTAGCTTTCTTT.

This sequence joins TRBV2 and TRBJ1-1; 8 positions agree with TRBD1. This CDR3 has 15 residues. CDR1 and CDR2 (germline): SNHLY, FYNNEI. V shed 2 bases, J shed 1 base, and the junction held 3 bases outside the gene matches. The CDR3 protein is CASSEPGGPNTEAFF. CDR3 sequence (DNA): TGTGCCAGCAGTGAACCAGGGGGCCCGAACACTGAAGCTTTCTTT. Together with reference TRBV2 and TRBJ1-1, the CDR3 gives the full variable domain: EPEVTQTPSHQVTQMGQEVILRCVPISNHLYFYWYRQILGQKVEFLVSFYNNEISEKSEIFDDQFSVERPDGSNFTLKIRSTKLEDSAMYFCASSEPGGPNTEAFFGQGTRLTVV.